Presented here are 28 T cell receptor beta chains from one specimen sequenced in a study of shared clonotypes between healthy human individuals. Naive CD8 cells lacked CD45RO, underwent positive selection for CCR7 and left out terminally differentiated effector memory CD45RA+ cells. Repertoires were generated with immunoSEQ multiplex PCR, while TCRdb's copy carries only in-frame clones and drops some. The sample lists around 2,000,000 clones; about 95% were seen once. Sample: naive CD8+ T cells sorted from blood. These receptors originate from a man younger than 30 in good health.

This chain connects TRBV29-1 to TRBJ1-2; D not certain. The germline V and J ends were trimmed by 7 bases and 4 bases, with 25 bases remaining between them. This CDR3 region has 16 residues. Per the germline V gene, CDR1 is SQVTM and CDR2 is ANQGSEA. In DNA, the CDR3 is TGCAGCGCTGATCGGTTACAGACCGGTATCGGCTATGGCTACACCTTC. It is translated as CSADRLQTGIGYGYTF.

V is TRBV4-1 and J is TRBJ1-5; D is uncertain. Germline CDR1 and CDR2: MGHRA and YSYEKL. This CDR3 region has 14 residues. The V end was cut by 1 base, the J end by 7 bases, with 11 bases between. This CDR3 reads CASSQAISGQPQHF. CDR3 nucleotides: TGCGCCAGCAGCCAAGCCATCTCCGGGCAGCCCCAGCATTTT.

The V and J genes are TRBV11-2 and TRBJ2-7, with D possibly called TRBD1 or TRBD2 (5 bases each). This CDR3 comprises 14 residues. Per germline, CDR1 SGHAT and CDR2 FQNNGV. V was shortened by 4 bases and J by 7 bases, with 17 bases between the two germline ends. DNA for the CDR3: TGTGCCAGCAGCTGCCCGGGACCACCATGTGAGCAGTACTTC. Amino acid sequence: CASSCPGPPCEQYF.

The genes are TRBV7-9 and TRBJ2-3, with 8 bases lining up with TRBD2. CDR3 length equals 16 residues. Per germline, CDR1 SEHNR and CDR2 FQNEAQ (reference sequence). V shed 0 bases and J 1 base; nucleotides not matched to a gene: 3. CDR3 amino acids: CASSLARAGGTDTQYF. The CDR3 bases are TGTGCCAGCAGCTTAGCCAGAGCGGGGGGCACAGATACGCAGTATTTT.

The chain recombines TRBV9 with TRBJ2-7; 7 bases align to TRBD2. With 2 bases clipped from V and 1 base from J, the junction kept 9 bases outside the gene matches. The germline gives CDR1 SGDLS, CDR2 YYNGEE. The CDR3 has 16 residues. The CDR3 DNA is TGTGCCAGCAGCGTTGGGGGGGACGCCTCTTCCTACGAGCAGTACTTC. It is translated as CASSVGGDASSYEQYF. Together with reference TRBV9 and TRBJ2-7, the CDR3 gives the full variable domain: DSGVTQTPKHLITATGQRVTLRCSPRSGDLSVYWYQQSLDQGLQFLIQYYNGEERAKGNILERFSAQQFPDLHSELNLSSLELGDSALYFCASSVGGDASSYEQYFGPGTRLTVT.

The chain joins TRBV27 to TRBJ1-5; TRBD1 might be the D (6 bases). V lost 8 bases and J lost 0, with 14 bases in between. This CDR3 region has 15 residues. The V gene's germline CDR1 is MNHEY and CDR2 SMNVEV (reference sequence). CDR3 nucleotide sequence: TGTGCCAGCGCCTCAGGGGCCGGTAGCAATCAGCCCCAGCATTTT. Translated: CASASGAGSNQPQHF.

The CDR3 nucleotides are TGTGCCAGCAGCCCGATGGGAAGCTCCTATAATTCACCCCTCCACTTT. This codes for CASSPMGSSYNSPLHF. The chain couples TRBV5-6 to TRBJ1-6, with D unclear. Germline V CDR1 and CDR2: SGHDT, YYEEEE. Trimming shortened V by 4 bases and J by 0 bases, and 11 bases separated the two germline ends. The CDR3 sequence is 16 residues long.

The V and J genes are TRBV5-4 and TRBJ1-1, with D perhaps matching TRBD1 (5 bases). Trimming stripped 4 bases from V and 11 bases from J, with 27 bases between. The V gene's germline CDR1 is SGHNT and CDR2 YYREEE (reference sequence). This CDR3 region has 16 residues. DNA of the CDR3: TGTGCCAGCAGCCCAGAACTCCCCGGGACCTCAAGTGGTGCTTTCTTT. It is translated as CASSPELPGTSSGAFF.

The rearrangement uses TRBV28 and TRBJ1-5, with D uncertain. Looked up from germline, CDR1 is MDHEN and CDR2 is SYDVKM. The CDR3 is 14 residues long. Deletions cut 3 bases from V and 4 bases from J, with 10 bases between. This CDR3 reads CASSFQSVNQPQHF. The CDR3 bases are TGTGCCAGCAGTTTCCAGTCAGTAAATCAGCCCCAGCATTTT.

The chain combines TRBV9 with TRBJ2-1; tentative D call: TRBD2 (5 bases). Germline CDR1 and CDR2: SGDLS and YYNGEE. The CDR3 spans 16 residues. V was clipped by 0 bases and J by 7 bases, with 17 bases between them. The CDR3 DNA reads TGTGCCAGCAGCGTAGTTGCGACACCGAAGCGGAATGAGCAGTTCTTC. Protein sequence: CASSVVATPKRNEQFF. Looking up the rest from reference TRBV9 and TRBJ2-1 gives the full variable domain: DSGVTQTPKHLITATGQRVTLRCSPRSGDLSVYWYQQSLDQGLQFLIQYYNGEERAKGNILERFSAQQFPDLHSELNLSSLELGDSALYFCASSVVATPKRNEQFFGPGTRLTVL.

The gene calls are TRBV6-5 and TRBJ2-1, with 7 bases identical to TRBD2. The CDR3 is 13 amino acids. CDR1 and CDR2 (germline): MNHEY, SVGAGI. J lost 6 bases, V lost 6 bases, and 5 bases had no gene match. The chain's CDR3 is CASSRDYLNEQFF. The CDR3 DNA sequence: TGTGCCAGCAGCCGGGACTACCTCAATGAGCAGTTCTTC.

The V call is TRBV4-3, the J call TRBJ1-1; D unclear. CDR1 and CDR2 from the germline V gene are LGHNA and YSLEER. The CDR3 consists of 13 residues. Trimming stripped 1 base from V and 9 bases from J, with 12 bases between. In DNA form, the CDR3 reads TGCGCCAGCAGCCAAGGTACCGGGTGGAAAGCTTTCTTT. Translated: CASSQGTGWKAFF.

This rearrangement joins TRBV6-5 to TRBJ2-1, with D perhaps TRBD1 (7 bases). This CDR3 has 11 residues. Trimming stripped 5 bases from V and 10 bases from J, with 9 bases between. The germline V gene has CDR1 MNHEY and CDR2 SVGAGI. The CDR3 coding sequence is TGTGCCAGCAGTCAGGGGGGCGAGCAGTTCTTC. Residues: CASSQGGEQFF.

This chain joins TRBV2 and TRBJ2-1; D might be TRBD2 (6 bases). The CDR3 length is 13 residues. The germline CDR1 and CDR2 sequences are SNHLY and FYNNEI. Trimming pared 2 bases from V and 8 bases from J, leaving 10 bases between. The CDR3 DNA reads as TGTGCCAGCAGTGAAATGTGGGGGGATGAGCAGTTCTTC. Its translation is CASSEMWGDEQFF.

The CDR3 loop reads CASSYQGISGNTIYF. In DNA form, the CDR3 reads TGTGCCAGCAGCTACCAGGGAATTTCTGGAAACACCATATATTTT. This rearrangement joins TRBV7-6 to TRBJ1-3; perhaps TRBD1 as D (5 bases). Germline CDR1 and CDR2: SGHVS and FNYEAQ. This CDR3 contains 15 residues. Trimming removed 4 bases at V and 1 base at J, with 11 bases between.

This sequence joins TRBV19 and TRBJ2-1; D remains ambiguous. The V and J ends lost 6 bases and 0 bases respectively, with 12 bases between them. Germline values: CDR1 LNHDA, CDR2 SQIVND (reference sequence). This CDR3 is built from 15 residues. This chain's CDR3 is CASSNTPSSYNEQFF. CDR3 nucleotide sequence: TGTGCCAGTAGCAATACACCCAGCTCCTACAATGAGCAGTTCTTC.

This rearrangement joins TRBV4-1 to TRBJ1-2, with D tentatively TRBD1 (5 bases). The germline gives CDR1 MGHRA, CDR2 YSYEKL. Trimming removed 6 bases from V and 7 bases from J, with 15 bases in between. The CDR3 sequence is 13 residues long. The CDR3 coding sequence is TGCGCCAGCAGGGGTCGGGGACTGAGTGGCTACACCTTC. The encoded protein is CASRGRGLSGYTF.

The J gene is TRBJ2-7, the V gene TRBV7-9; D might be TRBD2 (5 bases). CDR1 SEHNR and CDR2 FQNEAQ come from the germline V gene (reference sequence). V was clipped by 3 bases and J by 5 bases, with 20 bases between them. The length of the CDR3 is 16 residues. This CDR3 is CASSFDWQDWRHEQYF. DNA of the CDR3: TGTGCCAGCAGCTTTGACTGGCAGGACTGGCGGCACGAGCAGTACTTC.

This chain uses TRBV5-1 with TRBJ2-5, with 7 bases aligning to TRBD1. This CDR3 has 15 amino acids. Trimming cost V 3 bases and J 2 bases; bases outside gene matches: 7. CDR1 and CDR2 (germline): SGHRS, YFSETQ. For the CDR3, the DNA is TGCGCCAGCAGCTCAGGACAGGCTAAACAAGAGACCCAGTACTTC. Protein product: CASSSGQAKQETQYF. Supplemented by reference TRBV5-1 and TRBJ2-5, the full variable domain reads KAGVTQTPRYLIKTRGQQVTLSCSPISGHRSVSWYQQTPGQGLQFLFEYFSETQRNKGNFPGRFSGRQFSNSRSEMNVSTLELGDSALYLCASSSGQAKQETQYFGPGTRLLVL.

DNA for the CDR3: TGTGCCAGCAGCGCTATCGGGACAGCGAGAACTGAAGCTTTCTTT. This sequence encodes CASSAIGTARTEAFF. The rearrangement joins TRBV6-1 to TRBJ1-1; 7 bases are a match to TRBD1. Germline CDR1 and CDR2: MNHNS and SASEGT. The CDR3 has 15 residues. V was pared by 6 bases and J by 5 bases, with 12 bases of the junction left unmatched.

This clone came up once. CDR3 sequence: CASSPIQGPSYEQYF. Here the CDR3 DNA reads TGTGCCAGCAGCCCTATACAGGGTCCTTCCTACGAGCAGTACTTC. V usage is TRBV11-2 and J usage is TRBJ2-7; a possible D gene is TRBD1 (6 bases). V gave up 5 bases and J gave up 1 base, with 15 bases separating them. The CDR3 extends over 15 amino acids. The germline V gene has CDR1 SGHAT and CDR2 FQNNGV.

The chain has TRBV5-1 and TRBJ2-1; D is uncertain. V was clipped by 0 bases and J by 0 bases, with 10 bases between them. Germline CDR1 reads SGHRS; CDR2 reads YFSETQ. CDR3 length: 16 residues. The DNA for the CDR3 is TGCGCCAGCAGCTTGGCGGTTTCAAGCTCCTACAATGAGCAGTTCTTC. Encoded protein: CASSLAVSSSYNEQFF.

The CDR3 loop is CASSTERGGQETQYF. The DNA for the CDR3 is TGTGCCAGCAGTACAGAGCGGGGGGGCCAAGAGACCCAGTACTTC. The chain joins TRBV6-6 to TRBJ2-5, with 10 bases lining up with TRBD2. The CDR3 totals 15 residues. V was pared by 5 bases and J by 1 base, with 4 bases of the junction left unmatched. The V gene's germline CDR1 is MNHNY and CDR2 SVGAGI (reference sequence).

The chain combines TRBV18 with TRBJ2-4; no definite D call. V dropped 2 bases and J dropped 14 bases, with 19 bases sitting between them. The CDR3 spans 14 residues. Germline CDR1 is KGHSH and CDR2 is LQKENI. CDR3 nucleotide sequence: TGTGCCAGCTCACCAACTGACCAGAGCCTTTTCAAGTACTTC. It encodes CASSPTDQSLFKYF.

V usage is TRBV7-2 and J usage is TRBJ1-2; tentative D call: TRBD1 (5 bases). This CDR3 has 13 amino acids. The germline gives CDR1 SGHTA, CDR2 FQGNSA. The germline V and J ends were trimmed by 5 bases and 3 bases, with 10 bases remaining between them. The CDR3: CASSPLGDYGYTF. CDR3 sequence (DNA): TGTGCCAGCAGCCCACTGGGGGACTATGGCTACACCTTC.

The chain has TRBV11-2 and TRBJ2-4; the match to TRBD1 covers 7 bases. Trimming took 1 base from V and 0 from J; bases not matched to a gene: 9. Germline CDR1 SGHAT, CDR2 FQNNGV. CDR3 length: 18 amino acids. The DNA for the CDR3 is TGTGCCAGCAGCTTAGTTTTGGGACAGACTTTAGCCAAAAACATTCAGTACTTC. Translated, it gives CASSLVLGQTLAKNIQYF.

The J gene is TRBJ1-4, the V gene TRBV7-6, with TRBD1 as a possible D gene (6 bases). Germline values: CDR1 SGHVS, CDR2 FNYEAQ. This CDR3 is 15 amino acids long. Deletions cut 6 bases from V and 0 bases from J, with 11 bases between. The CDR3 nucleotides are TGTGCCAGCAGAACGACAGGTGCAACTAATGAAAAACTGTTTTTT. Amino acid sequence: CASRTTGATNEKLFF.

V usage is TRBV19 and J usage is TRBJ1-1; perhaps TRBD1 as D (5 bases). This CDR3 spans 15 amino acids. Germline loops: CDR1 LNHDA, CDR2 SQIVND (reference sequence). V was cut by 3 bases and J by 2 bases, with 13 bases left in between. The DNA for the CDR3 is TGTGCCAGTAGTATTCTAACCCAGGGAAACACTGAAGCTTTCTTT. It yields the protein CASSILTQGNTEAFF.